The present T cell receptor (beta chain) was sequenced within a study of memory CD4+ T cells and cytomegalovirus serostatus. The study's findings and limits: CD4+ memory repertoires contained about 40% of the roughly 160 reported CMV TCRbeta sequences.

V was shortened by 0 bases and J by 6 bases, with 17 bases between the two germline ends. Germline-derived CDR1 and CDR2 are SGHRS and YFSETQ. The CDR3 totals 16 residues. Single viable CD3+CD4+CD8-CD45RO+ cells were sorted as the memory CD4+ T cells. The table came from immunoSEQ multiplex PCR; TCRdb's copy has only in-frame clones and leaves some out. The table shows over 50,000 clones, with approximately 78% occurring only once. Note on this clone: Its specificity is unknown.

The sample comprised memory CD4+ T cells from blood. The chain combines TRBV5-1 with TRBJ2-3, with D possibly matching TRBD1 (6 bases). The TCR sequence derives from an adult in good health and CMV-seronegative. DNA of the CDR3: TGCGCCAGCAGCTTGGGGGGCAGGGGCTTGTCGGATACGCAGTATTTT. It is translated as CASSLGGRGLSDTQYF.